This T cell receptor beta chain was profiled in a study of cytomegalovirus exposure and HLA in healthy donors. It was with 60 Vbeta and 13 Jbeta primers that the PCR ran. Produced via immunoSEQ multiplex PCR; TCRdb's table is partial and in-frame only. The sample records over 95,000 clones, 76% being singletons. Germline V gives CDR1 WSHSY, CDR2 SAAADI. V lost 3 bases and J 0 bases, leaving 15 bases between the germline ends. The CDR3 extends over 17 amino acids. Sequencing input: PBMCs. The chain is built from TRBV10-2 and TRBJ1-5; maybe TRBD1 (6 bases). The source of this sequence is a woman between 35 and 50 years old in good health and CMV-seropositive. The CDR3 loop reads CASSDETGTYSNQPQHF. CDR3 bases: TGCGCCAGCAGTGACGAGACAGGCACCTATAGCAATCAGCCCCAGCATTTT.